This T cell receptor (beta chain) was sequenced during a study of T cells after yellow fever vaccination. In this sample, this clonotype turned up a few times. V lost 10 bases and J lost 6, with 6 bases in between. The germline CDR1 and CDR2 sequences are SEHNR and FQNEAQ (reference sequence). The CDR3 is made up of 9 amino acids. TCRdb re-called the 5' RACE reads with MiXCR, one entry per CDR3 protein. The sample contains some 600,000 distinct CDR3 sequences, about a sixth of which appear only once. The chain employs TRBV7-9 and TRBJ1-2; unclear D gene. This receptor was taken from a man aged 18 to 30 who received the YFV17D yellow fever vaccine. The input for sequencing was PBMCs, taken about 5 days after the first yellow fever vaccination. The CDR3 DNA reads TGTGCCATAGACGATGGCTACACCTTC. This gives the protein CAIDDGYTF.